This T cell receptor beta chain was recorded in a study of blood T cell repertoires in COVID-19 (dated by TCRdb to 2020 to 2022). In terms of the full investigation: Samples covering the acute and convalescent phases of COVID-19 were provided by collaborators in the United States, Italy and Spain. The prospective study material was composed of cDNA or gDNA derived from T cells, B-cell-depleted T cells, or PBMCs. A de-identified subject ID, COVID-19 status, age in years and sex were almost always included in the sample metadata. The repertoires were released in a freely available public database intended as a resource for research on the immune response to SARS-CoV-2. The samples were drawn from two sources: the first 160 participants of the ongoing ImmuneRACE study, and about 1,300 subjects contributed by 6 global collaborators. Subjects who had been exposed to COVID-19, were actively infected with it, or had recovered from it provided the deeply sampled blood TCRbeta repertoires that made up the dataset. Where HLA class I and class II types were available, the types were taken from metadata supplied by the sample provider, not from assay-based typing.

The CDR3 runs 14 residues from the cysteine to the phenylalanine. Of all the DNA, just the CDR3 is kept, 42 bases in frame from base 1. CDR1 and CDR2 (SGHAT, FQNNGV) derive from the germline V gene. V is pruned by 6 bases and J by 2 bases, leaving 4 bases of the junction without a gene match. Worth noting for this clone: Its antigen is still unknown. No clone much larger than this one lies a single base away; base qualities are absent.

One collaborating source in Seattle enrolled patients during active infection and followed them longitudinally through the course of disease. Collaborating institutions collected whole blood in K2EDTA tubes following their own protocols. For TCRbeta analysis, collaborator samples were shipped as frozen whole blood, as isolated PBMCs, or as DNA extracted from either sample type. General study outcomes and caveats: The quantity of clinical and demographic metadata differed by source and by participant and was supplied without curation.

TCRbeta CDR3 regions were amplified from genomic DNA using the immunoSEQ Assay, a bias-controlled multiplex PCR. As for the original processing: The number of nucleated cells in each sample was estimated by amplification of reference gene primers within the assay. To quantify the absolute abundance of each unique TCRbeta CDR3 rearrangement, sequence reads were collapsed and filtered. For each sample, productive Simpson clonality was calculated as the square root of Simpson's diversity index over productive rearrangements. The immuneACCESS repertoire file appears here via TCRdb, limited to in-frame rearrangements. These files lack a portion of the clones; in checked studies, under half of the deficit traces to unresolved V genes, and the cause of the others is not known. V and J calls and clone size follow that table, whereas D and trimming were derived from the DNA. The table for this sample lists about 150,000 clones; 85% of them were counted only once. The ten biggest clones cover roughly 8.4% of the sample.

Sequenced material: peripheral blood. This chain is built from TRBV11-2 and TRBJ2-7; 10 nucleotides in the junction match TRBD2. The TCR sequence derives from a woman at least 80 years old with COVID-19, enrolled during active disease. The nucleotides are TGTGCCAGCAGGCAAGCGGGGGGGACCTACGAGCAGTACTTC. This encodes CASRQAGGTYEQYF.